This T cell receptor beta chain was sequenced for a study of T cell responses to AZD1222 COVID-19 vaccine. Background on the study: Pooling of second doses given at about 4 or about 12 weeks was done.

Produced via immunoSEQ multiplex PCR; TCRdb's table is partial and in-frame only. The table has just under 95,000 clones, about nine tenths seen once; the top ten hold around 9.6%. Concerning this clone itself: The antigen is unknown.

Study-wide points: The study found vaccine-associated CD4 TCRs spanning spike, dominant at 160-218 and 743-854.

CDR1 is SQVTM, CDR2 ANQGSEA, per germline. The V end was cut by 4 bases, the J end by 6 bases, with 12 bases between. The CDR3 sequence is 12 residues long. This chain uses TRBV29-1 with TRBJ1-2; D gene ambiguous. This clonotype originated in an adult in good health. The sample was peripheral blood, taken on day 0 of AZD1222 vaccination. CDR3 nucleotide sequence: TGCAGCGTTGCAAGCACCACCGATGGCTACACCTTC. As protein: CSVASTTDGYTF.